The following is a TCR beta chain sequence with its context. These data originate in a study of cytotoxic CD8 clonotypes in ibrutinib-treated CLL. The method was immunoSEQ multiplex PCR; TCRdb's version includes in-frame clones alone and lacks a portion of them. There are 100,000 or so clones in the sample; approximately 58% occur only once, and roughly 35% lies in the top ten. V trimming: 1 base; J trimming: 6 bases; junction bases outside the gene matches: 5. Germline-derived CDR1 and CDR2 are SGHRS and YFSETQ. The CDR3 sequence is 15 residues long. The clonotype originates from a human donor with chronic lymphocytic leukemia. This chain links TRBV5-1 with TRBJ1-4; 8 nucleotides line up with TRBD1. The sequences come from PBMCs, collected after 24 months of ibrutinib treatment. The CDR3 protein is CASSLSQGGYEKLFF. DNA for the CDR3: TGCGCCAGCAGCTTGTCACAGGGGGGTTATGAAAAACTGTTTTTT.